The present TCR beta chain was sequenced within a study of blood T cell repertoires in COVID-19. Study in general: Samples came from the United States, Italy and Spain, spanning acute and convalescent COVID-19.

Some clones are missing from TCRdb's copy, which holds only in-frame ones; the method was immunoSEQ multiplex PCR. The sample records approximately 75,000 clones, 88% being singletons. The receptor's source is a man in his fifties with acute or convalescent COVID-19. The sequencing input was peripheral blood.

The chain's CDR3 is CASSYSWTGDYEQYF. The CDR3 nucleotides are TGTGCCAGCAGTTACTCGTGGACAGGGGACTACGAGCAGTACTTC. The chain couples TRBV6-5 to TRBJ2-7, with 9 bases aligning to TRBD1. CDR1 and CDR2 (germline): MNHEY, SVGAGI. Trimming removed 0 bases from V and 3 bases from J; junction bases left unmatched: 3. CDR3 length: 15 residues.